The table lists the clone carrying this TCR beta chain with many counts. Its antigen is as yet unknown. These data come from a study of early T cells in non-severe SARS-CoV-2 infection. Study details: From unsorted whole blood, bulk RNA was sequenced, and the chains remained unpaired.

Unique molecular identifiers were attached to individual cDNA molecules. TCRdb ran MiXCR on the 5' RACE reads and lists one entry per CDR3 protein. The sample contains over 90,000 distinct CDR3 sequences, around 13% of which appear only once. Overall study findings and caveats: The matching step, a VDJdb search, favored anti-spike CD8 responses and missed private and CD4 specificities.

This clonotype originated in an adult who was a healthcare worker with PCR-confirmed SARS-CoV-2 infection or an uninfected control (not recorded which). Sequencing was done on a sample of whole blood.

The CDR3 spells CASSLGRSYEQYF. CDR3 nucleotide sequence: TGTGCCAGCAGCTTAGGGCGGTCCTACGAGCAGTACTTC. V is TRBV11-2 and J is TRBJ2-7; D is unclear. This CDR3 has 13 amino acids. Germline CDR1 is SGHAT and CDR2 is FQNNGV. V gave up 1 base and J gave up 1 base, with 5 bases separating them.